Listed here is a single TCR beta chain. Antigen: not known. V gave up 0 bases and J gave up 9 bases, with 15 bases separating them. The CDR3 has 15 amino acids. Germline CDR1 reads MNHEY; CDR2 reads SVGAGI. The sample is drawn from a study of shared clonotypes between healthy human individuals. Turning to the study itself: The cohort comprised a couple of women and a few men. Their ages spanned 18 to 49 years.

The data were produced by immunoSEQ multiplex PCR, yet TCRdb's version contains in-frame clones alone and is incomplete. The sample lists a few million clones, approximately 93% occurring once. General study results and limits: Generation probabilities were higher for clonotypes shared across all four sorted-subset donors than for unshared ones. Only blood underwent sampling, and tissue repertoires likely differ.

This chain connects TRBV6-5 to TRBJ2-1; D perhaps matches TRBD1 (6 bases). The TCR was taken from a man aged 18 to 35 in good health. Some clones in this sample may be carry-over from other donors' samples. Sequenced material: naive CD4+ T cells from PBMCs. Subset: CD45RA+ positively selected. Written as DNA, the CDR3 is TGTGCCAGCAGTTACTCGACAGGCTATCGAGGTGAGCAGTTCTTC. It specifies CASSYSTGYRGEQFF.